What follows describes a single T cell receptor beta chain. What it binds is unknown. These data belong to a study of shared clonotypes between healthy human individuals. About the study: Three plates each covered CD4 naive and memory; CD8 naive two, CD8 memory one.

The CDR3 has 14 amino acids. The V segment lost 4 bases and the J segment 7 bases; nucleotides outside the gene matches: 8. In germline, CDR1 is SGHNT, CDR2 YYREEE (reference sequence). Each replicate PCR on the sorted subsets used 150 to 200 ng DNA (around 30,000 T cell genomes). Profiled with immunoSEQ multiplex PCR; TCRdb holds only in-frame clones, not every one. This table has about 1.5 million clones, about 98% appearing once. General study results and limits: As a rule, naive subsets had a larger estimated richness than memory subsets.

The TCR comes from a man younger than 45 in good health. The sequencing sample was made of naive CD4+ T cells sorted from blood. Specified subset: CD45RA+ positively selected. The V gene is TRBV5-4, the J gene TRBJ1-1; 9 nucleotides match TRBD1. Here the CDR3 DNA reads TGTGCCAGCAGCCCCCGGGACAGGGCGTATGAAGCTTTCTTT. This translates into CASSPRDRAYEAFF. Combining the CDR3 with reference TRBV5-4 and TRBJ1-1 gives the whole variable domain ETGVTQSPTHLIKTRGQQVTLRCSSQSGHNTVSWYQQALGQGPQFIFQYYREEENGRGNFPPRFSGLQFPNYSSELNVNALELDDSALYLCASSPRDRAYEAFFGQGTRLTVV.